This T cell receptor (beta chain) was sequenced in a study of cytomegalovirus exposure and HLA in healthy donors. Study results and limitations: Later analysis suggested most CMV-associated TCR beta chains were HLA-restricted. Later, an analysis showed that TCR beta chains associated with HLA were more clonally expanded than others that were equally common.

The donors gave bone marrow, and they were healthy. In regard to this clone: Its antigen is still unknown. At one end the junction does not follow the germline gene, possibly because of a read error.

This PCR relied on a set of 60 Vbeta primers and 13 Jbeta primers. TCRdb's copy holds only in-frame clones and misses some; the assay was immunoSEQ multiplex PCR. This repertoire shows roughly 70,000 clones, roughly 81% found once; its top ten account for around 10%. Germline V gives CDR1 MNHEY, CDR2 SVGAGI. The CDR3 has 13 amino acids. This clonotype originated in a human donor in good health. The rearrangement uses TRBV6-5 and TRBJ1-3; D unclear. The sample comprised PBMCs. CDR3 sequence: CASSESGWLVSDF. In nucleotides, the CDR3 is TGTGCCAGCAGTGAATCGGGTTGGCTCGTTTCGGATTTT.